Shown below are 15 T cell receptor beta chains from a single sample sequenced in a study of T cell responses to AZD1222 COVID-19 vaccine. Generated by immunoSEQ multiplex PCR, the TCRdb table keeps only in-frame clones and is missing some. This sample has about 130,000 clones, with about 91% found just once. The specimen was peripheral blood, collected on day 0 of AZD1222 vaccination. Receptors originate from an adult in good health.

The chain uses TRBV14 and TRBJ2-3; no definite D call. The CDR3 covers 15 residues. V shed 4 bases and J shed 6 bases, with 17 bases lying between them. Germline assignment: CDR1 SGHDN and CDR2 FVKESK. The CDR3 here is CASSLGLGFRDTQYF. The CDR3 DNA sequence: TGTGCCAGCAGCCTAGGCCTAGGCTTTAGGGATACGCAGTATTTT.

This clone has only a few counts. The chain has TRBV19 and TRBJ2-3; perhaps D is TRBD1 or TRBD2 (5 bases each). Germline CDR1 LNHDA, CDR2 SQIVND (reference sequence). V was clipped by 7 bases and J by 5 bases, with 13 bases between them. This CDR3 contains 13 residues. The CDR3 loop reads CASTPTGLDTQYF. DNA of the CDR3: TGTGCCAGTACCCCGACGGGGCTAGATACGCAGTATTTT.

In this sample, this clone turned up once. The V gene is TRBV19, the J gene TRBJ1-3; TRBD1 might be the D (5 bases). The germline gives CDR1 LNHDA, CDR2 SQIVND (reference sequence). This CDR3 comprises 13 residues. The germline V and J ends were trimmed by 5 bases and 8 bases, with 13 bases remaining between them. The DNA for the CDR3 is TGTGCCAGTAGTGGGGGACTTCGGGACACCATATATTTT. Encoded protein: CASSGGLRDTIYF.

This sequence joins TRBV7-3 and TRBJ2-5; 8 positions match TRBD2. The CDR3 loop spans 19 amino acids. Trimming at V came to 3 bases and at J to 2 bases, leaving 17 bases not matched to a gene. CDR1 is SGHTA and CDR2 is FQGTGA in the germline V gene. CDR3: CASSFPILAGRIHQETQYF. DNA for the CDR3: TGTGCCAGCAGCTTCCCGATCTTAGCGGGAAGGATTCATCAAGAGACCCAGTACTTC. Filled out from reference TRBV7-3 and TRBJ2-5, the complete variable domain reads GAGVSQTPSNKVTEKGKYVELRCDPISGHTALYWYRQSLGQGPEFLIYFQGTGAADDSGLPNDRFFAVRPEGSVSTLKIQRTERGDSAVYLCASSFPILAGRIHQETQYFGPGTRLLVL.

This CDR3 is CASSEVDSGAEAFF. Written as DNA, the CDR3 is TGTGCCAGCAGTGAAGTAGACTCCGGAGCTGAAGCTTTCTTT. The V gene is TRBV2, the J gene TRBJ1-1; D unresolved. The V gene lost 1 base and the J gene lost 6 bases, with 12 bases spanning the gap. The CDR3 is 14 amino acids. In germline, CDR1 is SNHLY, CDR2 FYNNEI.

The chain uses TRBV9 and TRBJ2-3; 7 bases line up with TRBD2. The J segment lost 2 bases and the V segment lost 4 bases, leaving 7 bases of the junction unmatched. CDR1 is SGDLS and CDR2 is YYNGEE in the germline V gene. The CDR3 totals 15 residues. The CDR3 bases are TGTGCCAGCAGCTGGGAGGGTTCCAACACAGATACGCAGTATTTT. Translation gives CASSWEGSNTDTQYF.

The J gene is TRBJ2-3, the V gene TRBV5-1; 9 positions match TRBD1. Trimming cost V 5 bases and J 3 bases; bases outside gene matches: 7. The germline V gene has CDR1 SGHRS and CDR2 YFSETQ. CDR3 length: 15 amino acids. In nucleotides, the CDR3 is TGCGCCAGCAGGGCCCCGGGACAGGGAACAGATACGCAGTATTTT. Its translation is CASRAPGQGTDTQYF.

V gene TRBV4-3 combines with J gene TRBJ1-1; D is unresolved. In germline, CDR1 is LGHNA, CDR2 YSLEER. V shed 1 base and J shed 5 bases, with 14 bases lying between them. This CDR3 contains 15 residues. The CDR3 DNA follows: TGCGCCAGCAGCCAAGTTGTAAGTGTGGGGACTGAAGCTTTCTTT. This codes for CASSQVVSVGTEAFF.

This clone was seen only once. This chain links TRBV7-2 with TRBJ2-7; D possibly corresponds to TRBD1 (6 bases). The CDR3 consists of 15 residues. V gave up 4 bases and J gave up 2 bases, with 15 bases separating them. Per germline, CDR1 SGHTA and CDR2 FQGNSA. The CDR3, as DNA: TGTGCCAGCAGCTCATCCGGTTCAGGGGCCTACGAGCAGTACTTC. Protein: CASSSSGSGAYEQYF.

The CDR3 sequence is CASSLAPVGSKTQYF. CDR3 DNA sequence: TGTGCCAGCAGCTTAGCGCCAGTGGGTAGCAAGACCCAGTACTTC. The chain joins TRBV7-2 to TRBJ2-5; D remains unclear. Germline-derived CDR1 and CDR2 are SGHTA and FQGNSA. The germline V and J ends were trimmed by 0 bases and 6 bases, with 14 bases remaining between them. This CDR3 contains 15 residues.

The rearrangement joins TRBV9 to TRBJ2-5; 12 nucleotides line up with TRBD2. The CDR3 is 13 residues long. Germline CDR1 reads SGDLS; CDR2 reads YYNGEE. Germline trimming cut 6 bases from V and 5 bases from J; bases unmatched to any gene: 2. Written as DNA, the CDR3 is TGTGCCAGCACGGGACTAGCGGGTGAGACCCAGTACTTC. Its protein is CASTGLAGETQYF.

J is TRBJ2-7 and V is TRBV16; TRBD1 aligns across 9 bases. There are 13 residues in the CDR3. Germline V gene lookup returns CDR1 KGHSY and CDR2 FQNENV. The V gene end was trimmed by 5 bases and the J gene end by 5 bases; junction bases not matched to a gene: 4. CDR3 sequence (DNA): TGTGCCAGCAGCTGGACAGGGGACCACGAGCAGTACTTC. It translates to CASSWTGDHEQYF.

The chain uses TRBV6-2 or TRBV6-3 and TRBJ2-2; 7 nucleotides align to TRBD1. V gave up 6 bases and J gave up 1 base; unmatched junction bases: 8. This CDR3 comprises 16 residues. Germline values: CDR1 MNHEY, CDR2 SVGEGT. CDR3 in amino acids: CASSLQGTLNTGELFF. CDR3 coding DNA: TGTGCCAGCAGCCTACAGGGGACCCTGAACACCGGGGAGCTGTTTTTT.

CDR3 sequence (DNA): TGTGCCAGCAGCCTGGATGGGACGGGCCTCTATGGCTACACCTTC. It encodes CASSLDGTGLYGYTF. The genes are TRBV7-3 and TRBJ1-2; D is perhaps TRBD1 (5 bases). Trimming shortened V by 5 bases and J by 4 bases, and 17 bases separated the two germline ends. Looked up from germline, CDR1 is SGHTA and CDR2 is FQGTGA. This CDR3 spans 15 amino acids.

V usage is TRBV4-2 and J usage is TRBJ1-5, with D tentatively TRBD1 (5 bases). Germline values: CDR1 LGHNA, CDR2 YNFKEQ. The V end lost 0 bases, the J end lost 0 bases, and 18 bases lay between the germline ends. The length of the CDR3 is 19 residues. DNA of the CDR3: TGTGCCAGCAGCCAAGATCGGGGACGGAAAACGTATAGCAATCAGCCCCAGCATTTT. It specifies CASSQDRGRKTYSNQPQHF.